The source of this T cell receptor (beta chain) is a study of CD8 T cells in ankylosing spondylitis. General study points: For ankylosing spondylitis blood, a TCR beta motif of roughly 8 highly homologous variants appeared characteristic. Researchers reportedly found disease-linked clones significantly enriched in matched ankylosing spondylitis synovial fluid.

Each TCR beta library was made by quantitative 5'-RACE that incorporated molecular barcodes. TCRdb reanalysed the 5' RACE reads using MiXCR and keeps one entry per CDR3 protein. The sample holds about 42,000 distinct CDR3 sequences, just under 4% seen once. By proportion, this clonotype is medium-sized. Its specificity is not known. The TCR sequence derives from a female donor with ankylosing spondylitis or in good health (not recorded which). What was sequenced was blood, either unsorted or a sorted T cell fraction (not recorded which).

The CDR3 loop reads CASSVADSSSGNTIYF. Here the CDR3 DNA reads TGTGCCAGCAGCGTTGCGGACAGTAGCTCTGGAAACACCATATATTTT. This sequence joins TRBV9 and TRBJ1-3; D perhaps matches TRBD1 (6 bases). V was cut by 2 bases and J by 0 bases, with 12 bases left in between. The germline V gene encodes CDR1 SGDLS and CDR2 YYNGEE. The CDR3 sequence is 16 residues long.